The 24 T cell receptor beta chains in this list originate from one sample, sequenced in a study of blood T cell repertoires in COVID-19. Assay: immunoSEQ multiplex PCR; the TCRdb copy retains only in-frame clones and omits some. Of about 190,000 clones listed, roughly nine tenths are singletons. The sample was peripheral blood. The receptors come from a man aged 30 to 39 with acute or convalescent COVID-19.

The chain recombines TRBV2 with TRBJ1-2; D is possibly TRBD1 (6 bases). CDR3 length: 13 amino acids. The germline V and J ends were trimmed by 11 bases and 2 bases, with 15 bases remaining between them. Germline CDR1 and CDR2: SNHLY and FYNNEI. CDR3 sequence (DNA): TGTGCCGGGAACCGGGACATCAACTATGGCTACACCTTC. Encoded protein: CAGNRDINYGYTF.

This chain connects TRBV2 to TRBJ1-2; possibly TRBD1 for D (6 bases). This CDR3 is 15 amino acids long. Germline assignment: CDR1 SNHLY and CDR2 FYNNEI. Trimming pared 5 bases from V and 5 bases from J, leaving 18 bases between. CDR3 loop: CASSPPKGGVYGYTF. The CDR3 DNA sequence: TGTGCCAGCAGTCCTCCCAAGGGGGGGGTTTATGGCTACACCTTC.

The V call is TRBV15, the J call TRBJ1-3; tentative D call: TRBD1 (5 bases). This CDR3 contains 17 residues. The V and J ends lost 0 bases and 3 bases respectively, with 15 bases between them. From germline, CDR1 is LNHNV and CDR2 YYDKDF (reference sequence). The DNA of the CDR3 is TGTGCCACCAGCAGAGATGGGGGGGGACCAGGTGGAAACACCATATATTTT. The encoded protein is CATSRDGGGPGGNTIYF.

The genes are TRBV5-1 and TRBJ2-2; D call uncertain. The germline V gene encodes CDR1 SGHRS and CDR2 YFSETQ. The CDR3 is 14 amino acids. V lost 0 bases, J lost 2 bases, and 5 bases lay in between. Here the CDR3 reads CASSLVLNTGELFF. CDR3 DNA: TGCGCCAGCAGCTTGGTTCTTAACACCGGGGAGCTGTTTTTT.

The CDR3: CASMSSSYNEQFF. The CDR3 nucleotides are TGTGCCAGCATGTCGAGCTCCTACAATGAGCAGTTCTTC. The J gene is TRBJ2-1, the V gene TRBV27; unclear D gene. The CDR3 totals 13 residues. V lost 7 bases and J lost 0, with 7 bases in between. Germline CDR1 and CDR2: MNHEY and SMNVEV (reference sequence).

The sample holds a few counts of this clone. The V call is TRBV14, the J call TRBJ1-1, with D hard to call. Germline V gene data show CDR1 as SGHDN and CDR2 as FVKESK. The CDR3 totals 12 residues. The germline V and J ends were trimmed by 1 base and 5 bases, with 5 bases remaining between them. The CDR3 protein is CASSQVETEAFF. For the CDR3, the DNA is TGTGCCAGCAGCCAAGTGGAGACTGAAGCTTTCTTT. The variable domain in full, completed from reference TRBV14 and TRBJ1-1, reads EAGVTQFPSHSVIEKGQTVTLRCDPISGHDNLYWYRRVMGKEIKFLLHFVKESKQDESGMPNNRFLAERTGGTYSTLKVQPAELEDSGVYFCASSQVETEAFFGQGTRLTVV.

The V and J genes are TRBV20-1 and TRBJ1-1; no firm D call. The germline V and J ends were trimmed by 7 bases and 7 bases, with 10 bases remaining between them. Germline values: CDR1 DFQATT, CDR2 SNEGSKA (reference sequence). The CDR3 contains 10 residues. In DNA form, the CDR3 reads TGCAGTGTGTTACGAGATGAAGCTTTCTTT. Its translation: CSVLRDEAFF.

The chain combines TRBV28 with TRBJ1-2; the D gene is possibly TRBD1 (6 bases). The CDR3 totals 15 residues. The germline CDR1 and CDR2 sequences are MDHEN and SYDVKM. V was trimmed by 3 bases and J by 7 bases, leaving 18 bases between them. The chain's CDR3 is CASSFVSPGEGGYTF. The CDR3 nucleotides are TGTGCCAGCAGTTTCGTTAGCCCAGGGGAAGGTGGCTACACCTTC.

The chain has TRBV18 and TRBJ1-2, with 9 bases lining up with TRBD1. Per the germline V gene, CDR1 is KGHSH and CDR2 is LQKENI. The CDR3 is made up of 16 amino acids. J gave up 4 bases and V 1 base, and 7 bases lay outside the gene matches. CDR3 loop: CASSPRDRDPVYGYTF. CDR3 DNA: TGTGCCAGCTCACCACGGGACAGGGATCCCGTCTATGGCTACACCTTC.

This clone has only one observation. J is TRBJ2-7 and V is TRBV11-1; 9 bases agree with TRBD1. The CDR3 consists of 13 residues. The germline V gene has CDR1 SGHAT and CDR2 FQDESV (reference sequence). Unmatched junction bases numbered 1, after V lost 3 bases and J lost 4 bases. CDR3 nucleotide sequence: TGTGCCAGCAGCTTTGACAGGGGGTACGAGCAGTACTTC. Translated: CASSFDRGYEQYF.

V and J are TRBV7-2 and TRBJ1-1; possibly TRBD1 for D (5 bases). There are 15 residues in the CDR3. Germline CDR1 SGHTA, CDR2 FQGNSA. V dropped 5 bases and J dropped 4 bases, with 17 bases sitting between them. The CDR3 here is CASSTDTRTGTEAFF. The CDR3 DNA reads TGTGCCAGCAGCACGGACACTCGAACAGGCACTGAAGCTTTCTTT.

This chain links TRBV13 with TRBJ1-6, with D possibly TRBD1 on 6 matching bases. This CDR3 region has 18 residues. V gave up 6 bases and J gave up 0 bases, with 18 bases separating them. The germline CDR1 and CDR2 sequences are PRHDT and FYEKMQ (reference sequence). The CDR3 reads CASRQSGRGSSYNSPLHF. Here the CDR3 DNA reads TGTGCCAGCAGACAAAGCGGGAGGGGGAGCTCCTATAATTCACCCCTCCACTTT.

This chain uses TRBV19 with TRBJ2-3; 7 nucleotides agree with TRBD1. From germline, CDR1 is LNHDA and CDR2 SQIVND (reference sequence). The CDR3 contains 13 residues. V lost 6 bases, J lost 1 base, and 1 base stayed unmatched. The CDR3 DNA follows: TGTGCCAGTAGCGGACAGGGCACAGATACGCAGTATTTT. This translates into CASSGQGTDTQYF.

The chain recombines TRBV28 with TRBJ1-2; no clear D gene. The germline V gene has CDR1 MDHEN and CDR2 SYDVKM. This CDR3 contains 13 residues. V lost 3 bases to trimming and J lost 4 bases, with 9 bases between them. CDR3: CASSFQTPYGYTF. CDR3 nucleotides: TGTGCCAGCAGTTTTCAAACACCCTATGGCTACACCTTC.

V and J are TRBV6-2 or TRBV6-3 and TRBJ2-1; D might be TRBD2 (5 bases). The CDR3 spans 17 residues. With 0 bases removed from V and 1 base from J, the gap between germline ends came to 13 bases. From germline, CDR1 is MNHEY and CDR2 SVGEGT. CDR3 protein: CASSYSYSSGSYNEQFF. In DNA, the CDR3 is TGTGCCAGCAGTTACTCGTATTCCAGCGGTTCCTACAATGAGCAGTTCTTC.

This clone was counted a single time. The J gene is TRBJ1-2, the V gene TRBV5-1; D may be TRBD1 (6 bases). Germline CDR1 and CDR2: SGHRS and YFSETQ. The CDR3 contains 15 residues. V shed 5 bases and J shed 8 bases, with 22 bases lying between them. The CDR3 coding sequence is TGCGCCAGCAGTTCTATACTAAACACAGGGTCCGGCTACACCTTC. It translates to CASSSILNTGSGYTF.

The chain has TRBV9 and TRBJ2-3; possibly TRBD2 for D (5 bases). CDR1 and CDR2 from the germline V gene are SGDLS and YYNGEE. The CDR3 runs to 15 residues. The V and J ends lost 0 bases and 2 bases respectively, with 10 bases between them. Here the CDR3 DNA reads TGTGCCAGCAGCGTAGCAGCGGACCCCACAGATACGCAGTATTTT. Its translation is CASSVAADPTDTQYF.

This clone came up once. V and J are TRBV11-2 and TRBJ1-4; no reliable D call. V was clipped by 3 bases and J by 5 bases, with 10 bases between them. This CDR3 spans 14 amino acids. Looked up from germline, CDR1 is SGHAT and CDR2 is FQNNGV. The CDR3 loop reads CASSFKMRNEKLFF. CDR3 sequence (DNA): TGTGCCAGCAGCTTCAAAATGAGGAATGAAAAACTGTTTTTT.

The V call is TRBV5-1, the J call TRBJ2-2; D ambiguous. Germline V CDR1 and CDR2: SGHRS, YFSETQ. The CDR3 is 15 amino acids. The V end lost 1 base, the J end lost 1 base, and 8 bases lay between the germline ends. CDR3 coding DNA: TGCGCCAGCAGCTTGTTATCTGTGAACACCGGGGAGCTGTTTTTT. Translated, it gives CASSLLSVNTGELFF.

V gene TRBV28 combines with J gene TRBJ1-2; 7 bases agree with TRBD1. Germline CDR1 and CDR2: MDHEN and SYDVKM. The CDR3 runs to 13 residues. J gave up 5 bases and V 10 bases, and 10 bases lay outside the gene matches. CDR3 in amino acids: CAIKDRVSYGYTF. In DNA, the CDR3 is TGTGCCATCAAAGACAGGGTCTCTTATGGCTACACCTTC.

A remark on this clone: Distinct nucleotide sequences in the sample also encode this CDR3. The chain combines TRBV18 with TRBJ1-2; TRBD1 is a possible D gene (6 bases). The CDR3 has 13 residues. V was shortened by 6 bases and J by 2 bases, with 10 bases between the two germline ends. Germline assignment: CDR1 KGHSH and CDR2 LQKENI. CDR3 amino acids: CASSSGQNYGYTF. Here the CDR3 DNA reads TGTGCCAGCTCCTCCGGACAGAACTATGGCTACACCTTC.

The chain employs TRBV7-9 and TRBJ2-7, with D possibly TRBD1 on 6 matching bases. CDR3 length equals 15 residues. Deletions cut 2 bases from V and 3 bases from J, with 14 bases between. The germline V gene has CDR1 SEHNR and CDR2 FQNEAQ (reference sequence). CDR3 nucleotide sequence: TGTGCCAGCAGCTTATTTCCACAGGGTATCTACGAGCAGTACTTC. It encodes CASSLFPQGIYEQYF.

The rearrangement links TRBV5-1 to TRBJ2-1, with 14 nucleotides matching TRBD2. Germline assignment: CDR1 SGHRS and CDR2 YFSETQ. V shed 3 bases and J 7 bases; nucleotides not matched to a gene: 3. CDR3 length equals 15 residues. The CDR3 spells CASSSGLAGVNEQFF. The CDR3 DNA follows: TGCGCCAGCAGCTCGGGACTAGCGGGAGTTAATGAGCAGTTCTTC.

This chain's CDR3 is CASSSRANSPLHF. DNA of the CDR3: TGTGCCAGCAGCTCCCGAGCCAATTCACCCCTCCACTTT. The gene calls are TRBV11-3 and TRBJ1-6; no firm D call. V was pared by 4 bases and J by 7 bases, with 8 bases between. CDR3 length: 13 amino acids. CDR1 SGHNT and CDR2 YENEEA come from the germline V gene.